This T cell receptor beta chain derives from a study of cytomegalovirus exposure and HLA in healthy donors. V lost 3 bases and J lost 6, with 6 bases in between. CDR3 length equals 13 residues. Germline CDR1 reads MRHNA; CDR2 reads SNTAGT. This clone was detected only a few times. Sequencing was performed with immunoSEQ multiplex PCR; in TCRdb, only in-frame clones are kept and a portion is missing. This table has about 160,000 clones, approximately 86% appearing once. The specimen was PBMCs. The chain links TRBV6-4 to TRBJ1-6; D ambiguous. The origin of this receptor is a woman younger than 30 in good health and CMV-seronegative. CDR3 bases: TGTGCCAGCAGTGAGGACTCTAATTCACCCCTCCACTTT. Its protein product is CASSEDSNSPLHF.